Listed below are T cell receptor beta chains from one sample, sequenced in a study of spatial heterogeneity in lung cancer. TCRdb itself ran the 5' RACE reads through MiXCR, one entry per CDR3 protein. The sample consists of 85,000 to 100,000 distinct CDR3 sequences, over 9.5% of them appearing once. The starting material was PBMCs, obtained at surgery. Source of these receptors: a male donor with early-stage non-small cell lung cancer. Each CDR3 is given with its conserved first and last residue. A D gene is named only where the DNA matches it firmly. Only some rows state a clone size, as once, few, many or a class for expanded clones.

CASSPPRGQGNNEQFF TGTGCCAGCAGCCCCCCTAGGGGACAGGGGAACAATGAGCAGTTCTTC TRBV7-6 - TRBJ2-1 TRBD1
CATKAATQYF TGTGCCACCAAAGCTGCGACCCAGTACTTC TRBV28 - TRBJ2-5 -
CASSRLAGGTKDTQYF TGTGCCAGCAGCAGACTAGCGGGGGGGACCAAAGATACGCAGTATTTT TRBV6-5 few TRBJ2-3 TRBD2
CSARTGGLNEQFF TGCAGTGCTAGGACAGGGGGATTGAATGAGCAGTTCTTC TRBV20-1 - TRBJ2-1 TRBD1
CSVGGLALNEQFF TGCAGCGTCGGTGGACTAGCGTTGAATGAGCAGTTCTTC TRBV29-1 - TRBJ2-1 TRBD2
CASSYSRGDSNQPQHF TGTGCCAGCAGTTACTCGAGGGGCGACAGCAATCAGCCCCAGCATTTT TRBV6-2/TRBV6-3 many TRBJ1-5 -
CASSLRLGSPTDTQYF TGCGCCAGCAGCCTACGTCTGGGATCTCCCACAGATACGCAGTATTTT TRBV5-1 few TRBJ2-3 -
CASSSYTGELFF TGTGCCAGCAGCTCATACACCGGGGAGCTGTTTTTT TRBV7-2 few TRBJ2-2 -
CASSSSGQGGYEQYF TGTGCCAGCAGTTCCTCCGGACAGGGAGGCTACGAGCAGTACTTC TRBV28 many TRBJ2-7 TRBD1
CASSPEWGSGNQPQHF TGTGCCAGCAGCCCTGAATGGGGTAGCGGCAATCAGCCCCAGCATTTT TRBV3-1 - TRBJ1-5 -
CASSHSSEAFF TGTGCCAGCAGCCACAGCTCTGAAGCTTTCTTT TRBV3-1 - TRBJ1-1 -
CASSKLAGGSTDTQYF TGTGCCAGCAGCAAACTAGCGGGAGGTAGCACAGATACGCAGTATTTT TRBV7-3 few TRBJ2-3 TRBD2
CASSQDGIVQFF TGTGCCAGCAGTCAGGATGGGATAGTGCAGTTCTTC TRBV6-2/TRBV6-3 - TRBJ2-1 -
CATSGGVLSSYNEQFF TGTGCCACCTCCGGGGGGGTCCTGAGCTCCTACAATGAGCAGTTCTTC TRBV7-9 - TRBJ2-1 TRBD2
CSATLAGAGDTQYF TGCAGTGCCACTCTAGCGGGGGCCGGAGATACGCAGTATTTT TRBV20-1 - TRBJ2-3 TRBD2
CASSPSDSFSAGYTF TGCGCCAGCAGCCCCTCGGACAGTTTCTCGGCTGGCTACACCTTC TRBV4-3 once TRBJ1-2 -
CSATRLIGSDNEQFF TGCAGTGCTACCCGGTTGATTGGGAGTGACAATGAGCAGTTCTTC TRBV20-1 - TRBJ2-1 -
CSVLEQGGYNQPQHF TGCAGCGTACTCGAGCAGGGTGGGTACAATCAGCCCCAGCATTTT TRBV29-1 few TRBJ1-5 -
CASSLEAGTYNEQFF TGTGCCAGCAGCTTAGAAGCGGGCACCTACAATGAGCAGTTCTTC TRBV11-3 few TRBJ2-1 -
CAVRTNVLTF TGTGCCGTCAGGACCAACGTCCTGACTTTC TRBV7-9 - TRBJ2-6 -
CASSHTQYRVVTEAFF TGTGCCAGCAGTCACACACAGTACAGGGTAGTCACTGAAGCTTTCTTT TRBV11-2 few TRBJ1-1 -
CASSSVAGTADTQYF TGTGCCAGCAGCTCGGTCGCGGGAACGGCGGATACGCAGTATTTT TRBV5-6 - TRBJ2-3 -
CASSASGAKTQYF TGTGCCAGCAGTGCTAGCGGGGCTAAGACCCAGTACTTC TRBV2 few TRBJ2-5 TRBD2
CASSQDGADGQPQHF TGCGCCAGCAGCCAAGATGGGGCCGACGGTCAGCCCCAGCATTTT TRBV4-1 few TRBJ1-5 -
CASSESQFTALFF TGTGCCAGCAGCGAATCCCAGTTTACAGCTCTGTTTTTT TRBV7-9 - TRBJ1-4 -
CATSEGYSNQPQHF TGTGCCACCAGTGAAGGTTATAGCAATCAGCCCCAGCATTTT TRBV24-1 many TRBJ1-5 -
CASSFQQGQRGYTF TGCGCCAGCAGCTTTCAACAGGGGCAGCGAGGCTACACCTTC TRBV5-1 few TRBJ1-2 TRBD1
CASSPLAGGTTGELFF TGTGCCAGCAGTCCACTAGCGGGGGGGACCACCGGGGAGCTGTTTTTT TRBV12-3/TRBV12-4 - TRBJ2-2 TRBD2
CASSLARTKQETQYF TGTGCCAGCAGCTTAGCGAGAACAAAACAAGAGACCCAGTACTTC TRBV7-2 many TRBJ2-5 -
CASSRGQGNYGYTF TGCGCCAGCAGTCGGGGACAGGGTAACTATGGCTACACCTTC TRBV5-1 once TRBJ1-2 TRBD1
CASSPRGRQRYF TGTGCCAGCAGTCCCAGGGGGCGTCAAAGGTATTTT TRBV28 many TRBJ2-3 TRBD1
CASSRSFRGGSNQPQHF TGTGCCAGCAGTCGATCTTTCAGGGGCGGCAGCAATCAGCCCCAGCATTTT TRBV5-6 - TRBJ1-5 -
CASSIDWGTGELFF TGTGCCAGTAGTATAGACTGGGGGACCGGGGAGCTGTTTTTT TRBV19 many TRBJ2-2 -
CSARDPPFEYF TGCAGTGCTAGAGATCCCCCTTTTGAGTACTTC TRBV20-1 few TRBJ2-7 -
CASSSLATGANVLTF TGTGCCAGCAGCTCCCTAGCTACTGGGGCCAACGTCCTGACTTTC TRBV5-5 - TRBJ2-6 -
CASSTYRDSAIYF TGTGCCAGCAGCACCTACAGGGACTCAGCCATATATTTT TRBV7-2 - TRBJ1-3 -
CASLAPGSAFYNEQFF TGTGCCAGCTTGGCCCCTGGCTCGGCTTTCTACAATGAGCAGTTCTTC TRBV28 - TRBJ2-1 -
CASSPRTSSFADTQYF TGTGCCAGCAGCCCACGGACTAGCAGTTTTGCAGATACGCAGTATTTT TRBV7-8 many TRBJ2-3 TRBD2
CASSPLAGDRTQYF TGTGCCAGCAGCCCTCTAGCGGGAGACCGTACGCAGTATTTT TRBV4-2 many TRBJ2-3 TRBD2
CSARDSRGNIQYF TGCAGTGCTAGAGATTCCAGGGGAAACATTCAGTACTTC TRBV20-1 few TRBJ2-4 -